This T cell receptor beta chain was recovered during a study of monozygotic twins with inflammatory bowel disease. General study findings and limits: Healthy co-twins, by inverse Simpson, had higher TCRbeta diversity than their siblings with IBD. Distinction of different T cell subtypes was not possible.

Samples each yielded cDNA through eight separate reactions. Using TCRalpha and TCRbeta cDNA, the researchers carried out two nested PCRs that lasted around 15 and 9 cycles. TCRdb reprocessed the 5' RACE reads and stores each CDR3 protein as one record, lacking DNA. Listed are approximately 380,000 distinct CDR3 sequences; 2% to 3% falls within the top ten. Concerning this clonotype: Its specificity is unknown.

This CDR3 spans 14 amino acids. Germline V CDR1 and CDR2: SGHTA, FQGTGA. J is TRBJ2-1 and V is TRBV7-3; there is no DNA to check the TCRdb D call of TRBD2. The sample taken for sequencing was blood. The sequence derives from a human donor with ulcerative colitis or Crohn's disease, or a healthy co-twin of an affected twin (not recorded which). The chain's CDR3 is CASSHSGAYNEQFF.